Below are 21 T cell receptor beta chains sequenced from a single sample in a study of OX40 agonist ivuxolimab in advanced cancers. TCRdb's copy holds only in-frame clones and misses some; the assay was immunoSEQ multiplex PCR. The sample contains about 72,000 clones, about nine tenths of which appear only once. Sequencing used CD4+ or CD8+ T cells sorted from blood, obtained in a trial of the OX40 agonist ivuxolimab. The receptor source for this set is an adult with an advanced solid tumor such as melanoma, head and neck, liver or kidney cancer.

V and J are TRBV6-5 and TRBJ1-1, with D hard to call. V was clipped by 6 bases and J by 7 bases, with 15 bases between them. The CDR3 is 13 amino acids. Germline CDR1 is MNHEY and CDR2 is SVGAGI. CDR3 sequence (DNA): TGTGCCAGCAGCACCAATTCCAGGTTTGAAGCTTTCTTT. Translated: CASSTNSRFEAFF.

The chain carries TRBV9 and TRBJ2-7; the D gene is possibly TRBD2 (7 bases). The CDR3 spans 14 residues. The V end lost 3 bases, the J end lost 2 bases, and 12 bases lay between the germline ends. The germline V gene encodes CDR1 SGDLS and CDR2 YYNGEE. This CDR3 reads CASSEGGGPYEQYF. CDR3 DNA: TGTGCCAGCAGCGAGGGGGGGGGCCCCTACGAGCAGTACTTC.

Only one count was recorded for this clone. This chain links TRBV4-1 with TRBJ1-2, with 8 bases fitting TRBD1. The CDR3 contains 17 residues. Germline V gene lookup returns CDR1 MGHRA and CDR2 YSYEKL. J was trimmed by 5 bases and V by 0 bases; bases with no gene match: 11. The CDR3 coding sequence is TGCGCCAGCAGCCAAGATAACACCCACACAGGGGGTTATGGCTACACCTTC. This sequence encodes CASSQDNTHTGGYGYTF.

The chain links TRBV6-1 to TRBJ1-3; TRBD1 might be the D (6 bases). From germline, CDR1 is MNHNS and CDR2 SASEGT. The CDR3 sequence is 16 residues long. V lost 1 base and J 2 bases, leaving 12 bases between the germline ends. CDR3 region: CASSEGQGWPGNTIYF. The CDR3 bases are TGTGCCAGCAGTGAAGGCCAGGGGTGGCCTGGAAACACCATATATTTT.

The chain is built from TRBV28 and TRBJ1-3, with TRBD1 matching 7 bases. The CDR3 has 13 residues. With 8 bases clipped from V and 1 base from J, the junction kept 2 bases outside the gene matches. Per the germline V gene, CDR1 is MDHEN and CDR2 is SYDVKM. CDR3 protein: CASSGGSGNTIYF. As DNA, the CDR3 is TGTGCCAGCTCAGGGGGGTCTGGAAACACCATATATTTT.

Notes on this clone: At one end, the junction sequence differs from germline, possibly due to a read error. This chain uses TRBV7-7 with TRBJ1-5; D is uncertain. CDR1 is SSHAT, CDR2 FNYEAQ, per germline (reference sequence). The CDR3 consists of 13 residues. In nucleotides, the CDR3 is TGTGCTAGCAGCCTGGCAAGCAATCAGCCCCAGCATTTT. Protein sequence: CASSLASNQPQHF.

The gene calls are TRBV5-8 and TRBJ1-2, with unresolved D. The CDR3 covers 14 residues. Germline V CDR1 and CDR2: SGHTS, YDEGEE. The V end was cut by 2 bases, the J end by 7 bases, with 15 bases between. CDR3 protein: CASSFDSAESGYTF. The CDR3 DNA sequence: TGTGCCAGCAGCTTTGATAGTGCGGAAAGTGGCTACACCTTC.

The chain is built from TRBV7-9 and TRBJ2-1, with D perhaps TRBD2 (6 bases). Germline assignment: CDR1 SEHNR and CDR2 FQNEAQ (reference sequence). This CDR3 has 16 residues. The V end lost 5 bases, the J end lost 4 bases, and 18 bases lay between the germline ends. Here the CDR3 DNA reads TGTGCCAGCAGCCCCCCACTAGCTCACCCGTACAATGAGCAGTTCTTC. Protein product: CASSPPLAHPYNEQFF.

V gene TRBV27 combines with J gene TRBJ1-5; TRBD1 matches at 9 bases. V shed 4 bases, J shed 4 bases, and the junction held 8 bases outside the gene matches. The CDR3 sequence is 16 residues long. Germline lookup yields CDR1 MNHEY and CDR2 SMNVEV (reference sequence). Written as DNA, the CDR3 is TGTGCCAGCAGTTCTAGGACAGGGGCCGGGAATCAGCCCCAGCATTTT. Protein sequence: CASSSRTGAGNQPQHF.

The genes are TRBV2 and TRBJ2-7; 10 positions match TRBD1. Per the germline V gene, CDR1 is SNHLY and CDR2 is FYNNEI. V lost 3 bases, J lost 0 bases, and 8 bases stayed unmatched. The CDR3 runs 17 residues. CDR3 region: CASSEIDRGQHSYEQYF. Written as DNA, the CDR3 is TGTGCCAGCAGTGAGATAGACAGGGGGCAACACTCCTACGAGCAGTACTTC.

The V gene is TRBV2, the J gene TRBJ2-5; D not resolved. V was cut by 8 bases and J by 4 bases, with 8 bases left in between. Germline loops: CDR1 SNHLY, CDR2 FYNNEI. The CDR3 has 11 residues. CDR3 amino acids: CASALRETQYF. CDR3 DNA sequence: TGTGCCAGCGCGCTTCGAGAGACCCAGTACTTC.

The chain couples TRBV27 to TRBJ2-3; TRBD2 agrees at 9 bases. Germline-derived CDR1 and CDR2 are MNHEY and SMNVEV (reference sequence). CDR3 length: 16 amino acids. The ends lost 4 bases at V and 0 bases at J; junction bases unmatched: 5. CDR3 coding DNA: TGTGCCAGCAGTTCTCGACTAGCGGCTAGCACAGATACGCAGTATTTT. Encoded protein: CASSSRLAASTDTQYF.

The DNA of the CDR3 is TGTGCCAGCAGCGTAGGCGGCGGCGGGCATCAGCCCCAGCATTTT. Translating it yields CASSVGGGGHQPQHF. The genes are TRBV9 and TRBJ1-5; D ambiguous. Germline CDR1 reads SGDLS; CDR2 reads YYNGEE. This CDR3 spans 15 amino acids. V was pared by 0 bases and J by 5 bases, with 12 bases between.

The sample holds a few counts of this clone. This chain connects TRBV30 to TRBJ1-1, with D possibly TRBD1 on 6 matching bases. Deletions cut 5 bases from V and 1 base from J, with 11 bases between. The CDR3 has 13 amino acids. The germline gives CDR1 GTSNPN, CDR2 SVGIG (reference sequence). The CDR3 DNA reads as TGTGCCTGGGACCTAGGGGGGAACACTGAAGCTTTCTTT. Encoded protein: CAWDLGGNTEAFF.

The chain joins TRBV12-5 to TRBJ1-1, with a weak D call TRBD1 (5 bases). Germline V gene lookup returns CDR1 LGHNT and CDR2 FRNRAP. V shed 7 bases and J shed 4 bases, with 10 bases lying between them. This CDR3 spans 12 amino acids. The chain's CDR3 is CASAGGGTEAFF. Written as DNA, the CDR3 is TGTGCTAGTGCTGGGGGGGGCACTGAAGCTTTCTTT.

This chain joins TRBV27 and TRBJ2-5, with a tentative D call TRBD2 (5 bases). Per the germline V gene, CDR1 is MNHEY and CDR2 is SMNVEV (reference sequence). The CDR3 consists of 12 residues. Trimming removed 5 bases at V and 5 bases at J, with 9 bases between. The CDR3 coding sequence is TGTGCCAGCAGTGCCCCGGGGGAGACCCAGTACTTC. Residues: CASSAPGETQYF.

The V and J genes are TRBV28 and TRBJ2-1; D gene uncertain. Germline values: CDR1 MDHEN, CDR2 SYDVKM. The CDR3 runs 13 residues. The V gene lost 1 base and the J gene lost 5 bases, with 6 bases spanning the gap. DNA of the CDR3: TGTGCCAGCAGTTTATTTGGCGACAATGAGCAGTTCTTC. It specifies CASSLFGDNEQFF.

CDR3 nucleotides: TGTGCCAGCAGCTTCCGGGAATCATACCAAGAGACCCAGTACTTC. This sequence encodes CASSFRESYQETQYF. The chain has TRBV21-1 and TRBJ2-5; no check of the table's D call, TRBD2, against the DNA was made. TRBV21-1 is a pseudogene. CDR3 size: 15 residues.

CDR3 amino acids: CAWTSGTGSYEQYF. CDR3 DNA: TGTGCCTGGACGAGCGGGACAGGGAGCTACGAGCAGTACTTC. This rearrangement joins TRBV30 to TRBJ2-7; 9 bases match TRBD1. The germline CDR1 and CDR2 sequences are GTSNPN and SVGIG (reference sequence). V lost 4 bases and J lost 3; bases outside the gene matches: 7. The CDR3 spans 14 residues.

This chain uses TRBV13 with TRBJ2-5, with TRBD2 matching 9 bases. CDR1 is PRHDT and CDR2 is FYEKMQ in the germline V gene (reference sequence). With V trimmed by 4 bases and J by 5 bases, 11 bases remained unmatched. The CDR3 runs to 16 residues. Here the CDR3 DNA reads TGTGCCAGCAGCTCAGACGGCGGGAGGGCCGGGGAGACCCAGTACTTC. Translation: CASSSDGGRAGETQYF.

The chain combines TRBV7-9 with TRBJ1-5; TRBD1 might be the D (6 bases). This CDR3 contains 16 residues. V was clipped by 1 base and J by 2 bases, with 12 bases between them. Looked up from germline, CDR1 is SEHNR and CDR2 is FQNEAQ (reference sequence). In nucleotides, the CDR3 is TGTGCCAGCAGCTTAGTAGGGGGGTGGGGCAATCAGCCCCAGCATTTT. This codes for CASSLVGGWGNQPQHF.